These 19 T cell receptor beta chains share one sample of origin, sequenced in a study of cytomegalovirus exposure and HLA in healthy donors. The method was immunoSEQ multiplex PCR; TCRdb's version includes in-frame clones alone and lacks a portion of them. The data contain about 160,000 clones, approximately 96% of them singletons. Sequencing used PBMCs. These receptors originate from a woman aged 18-35 years in good health and CMV-seronegative.

The CDR3 is CASSQKKDRGPWSPLHF. The CDR3 DNA is TGTGCCAGCAGTCAAAAAAAAGACAGGGGGCCATGGTCACCCCTCCACTTT. The V gene is TRBV2, the J gene TRBJ1-6; 10 nucleotides line up with TRBD1. The germline CDR1 and CDR2 sequences are SNHLY and FYNNEI. Losses at the gene ends were 5 bases for V and 10 bases for J; bases not matched to a gene: 14. CDR3 length: 17 amino acids.

The gene calls are TRBV6-5 and TRBJ2-7, with D tentatively TRBD1 (6 bases). The CDR3 extends over 15 amino acids. V was cut by 2 bases and J by 4 bases, with 15 bases left in between. Germline V CDR1 and CDR2: MNHEY, SVGAGI. CDR3 amino acids: CASSYRDKAGYEQYF. CDR3 sequence (DNA): TGTGCCAGCAGTTACCGGGACAAAGCCGGGTACGAGCAGTACTTC.

The V and J genes are TRBV29-1 and TRBJ2-5, with D unclear. Trimming stripped 2 bases from V and 5 bases from J, with 9 bases between. The CDR3 contains 12 residues. The germline V gene has CDR1 SQVTM and CDR2 ANQGSEA. This CDR3 is CSVESGMETQYF. The CDR3 nucleotides read TGCAGCGTTGAATCAGGAATGGAGACCCAGTACTTC.

The chain uses TRBV5-6 and TRBJ2-1; D is ambiguous. V lost 2 bases, J lost 8 bases, and 11 bases lay in between. Germline V lookup: CDR1 SGHDT, CDR2 YYEEEE. The CDR3 spans 13 residues. CDR3 coding DNA: TGTGCCAGCAGCTTCGGCGGATCCGATGAGCAGTTCTTC. Translation gives CASSFGGSDEQFF.

V is TRBV4-3 and J is TRBJ1-1; 7 bases fit TRBD1. Trimming removed 1 base from V and 1 base from J; junction bases left unmatched: 3. Per the germline V gene, CDR1 is LGHNA and CDR2 is YSLEER. The CDR3 totals 15 residues. This chain's CDR3 is CASSQGTGTNTEAFF. CDR3 coding DNA: TGCGCCAGCAGCCAAGGGACAGGAACGAACACTGAAGCTTTCTTT.

V gene TRBV12-2 combines with J gene TRBJ2-2; the tabulated D call, TRBD2, remains unverified against the DNA. TRBV12-2 is given as a pseudogene. There are 16 residues in the CDR3. The CDR3 DNA reads TGTGCAAGTCGCTTAGGACTAGCGGGGGGTCCCGGGGAGCTGTTTTTT. Protein product: CASRLGLAGGPGELFF.

This chain joins TRBV27 and TRBJ2-7; 10 bases are shared with TRBD2. The V segment lost 5 bases and the J segment 7 bases; nucleotides outside the gene matches: 20. In germline, CDR1 is MNHEY, CDR2 SMNVEV (reference sequence). The CDR3 consists of 18 residues. The CDR3 bases are TGTGCCAGCAGTCCTTTCGGGGTAGCGGGGGGTCCCCGTGGTGAGCAGTACTTC. This gives the protein CASSPFGVAGGPRGEQYF.

This sequence joins TRBV21-1 and TRBJ1-5. TRBV21-1 is labeled a pseudogene. This CDR3 spans 13 amino acids. In DNA form, the CDR3 reads TGTGCCAGCAGCGGCCGGGGCAATCAGCCCCAGCATTTT. Protein product: CASSGRGNQPQHF.

J is TRBJ2-5 and V is TRBV7-2; maybe TRBD2 (7 bases). The V end was cut by 4 bases, the J end by 7 bases, with 13 bases between. CDR1 and CDR2 from the germline V gene are SGHTA and FQGNSA. The CDR3 runs 13 residues. Here the CDR3 reads CASSSLGGVTQYF. In DNA form, the CDR3 reads TGTGCCAGCAGCTCCCTAGGGGGGGTGACCCAGTACTTC.

The chain links TRBV7-9 to TRBJ2-7; 12 bases are shared with TRBD2. The CDR3 runs to 14 residues. The germline CDR1 and CDR2 sequences are SEHNR and FQNEAQ (reference sequence). V dropped 11 bases and J dropped 1; count of bases not matched to a gene: 6. This chain's CDR3 is CASLTSGGSYEQYF. DNA for the CDR3: TGTGCCTCCCTGACTAGCGGGGGATCCTACGAGCAGTACTTC.

V gene TRBV5-1 combines with J gene TRBJ1-2; D gene unclear. CDR3 length: 15 amino acids. V was trimmed by 3 bases and J by 4 bases, leaving 16 bases between them. The germline gives CDR1 SGHRS, CDR2 YFSETQ. Written as DNA, the CDR3 is TGCGCCAGCAGCTCCTACATAGCTTTCGGCTATGGCTACACCTTC. Protein: CASSSYIAFGYGYTF.

The chain employs TRBV4-2 and TRBJ2-7, with D possibly TRBD2 on 6 matching bases. The CDR3 extends over 13 amino acids. The V gene's germline CDR1 is LGHNA and CDR2 YNFKEQ. Trimming pared 0 bases from V and 6 bases from J, leaving 9 bases between. The CDR3 region is CASSQEGRPEQYF. The CDR3 region has the DNA TGTGCCAGCAGCCAAGAGGGGAGGCCCGAGCAGTACTTC.

V is TRBV7-2 and J is TRBJ1-6; D possibly corresponds to TRBD1 (6 bases). Looked up from germline, CDR1 is SGHTA and CDR2 is FQGNSA. With 10 bases removed from V and 5 bases from J, the gap between germline ends came to 15 bases. This CDR3 region has 14 residues. The chain's CDR3 is CATSRAGDNSPLHF. In DNA, the CDR3 is TGTGCCACGTCGCGGGCAGGGGATAATTCACCCCTCCACTTT. Full variable domain (rest looked up from reference TRBV7-2 and TRBJ1-6): GAGVSQSPSNKVTEKGKDVELRCDPISGHTALYWYRQSLGQGLEFLIYFQGNSAPDKSGLPSDRFSAERTGGSVSTLTIQRTQQEDSAVYLCATSRAGDNSPLHFGNGTRLTVT.

The J gene is TRBJ1-1, the V gene TRBV5-1; a weak D match, TRBD1 (5 bases). V gave up 4 bases and J gave up 4 bases, with 23 bases separating them. Germline CDR1 reads SGHRS; CDR2 reads YFSETQ. The CDR3 runs to 17 residues. The CDR3 here is CASSAAGGGPGGTEAFF. The CDR3 DNA is TGCGCCAGCAGCGCCGCCGGGGGAGGTCCCGGGGGCACTGAAGCTTTCTTT.

The chain carries TRBV14 and TRBJ2-5; D possibly corresponds to TRBD1 (7 bases). Trimming took off 2 bases at V and 4 bases at J, with 17 bases between the two ends. Per germline, CDR1 SGHDN and CDR2 FVKESK. The CDR3 has 16 amino acids. The CDR3 here is CASSQWRGQNLETQYF. CDR3 DNA: TGTGCCAGCAGCCAATGGAGGGGACAGAATTTAGAGACCCAGTACTTC.

The chain links TRBV30 to TRBJ1-5, with 7 bases matching TRBD1. Germline V gene sequence: CDR1 GTSNPN, CDR2 SVGIG (reference sequence). Trimming removed 1 base from V and 3 bases from J; junction bases left unmatched: 9. The CDR3 loop spans 16 amino acids. This CDR3 reads CAWSAMRGRSNQPQHF. The CDR3 DNA reads TGTGCCTGGAGTGCGATGAGGGGGCGATCCAATCAGCCCCAGCATTTT.

V usage is TRBV7-3 and J usage is TRBJ2-2; D uncertain. The germline V gene encodes CDR1 SGHTA and CDR2 FQGTGA. The CDR3 loop spans 15 amino acids. V was pared by 1 base and J by 0 bases, with 6 bases between. CDR3 in amino acids: CASSLSLSNTGELFF. The CDR3, as DNA: TGTGCCAGCAGCTTAAGTCTATCGAACACCGGGGAGCTGTTTTTT.

This chain joins TRBV9 and TRBJ1-1, with 9 bases aligning to TRBD1. Per the germline V gene, CDR1 is SGDLS and CDR2 is YYNGEE. The CDR3 spans 15 residues. Losses at the gene ends were 1 base for V and 5 bases for J; bases not matched to a gene: 6. CDR3 amino acids: CASSVTGGAGTEAFF. The CDR3 bases are TGTGCCAGCAGCGTAACAGGGGGCGCGGGGACTGAAGCTTTCTTT.

The chain couples TRBV10-3 to TRBJ2-7; TRBD1 matches at 12 bases. The ends lost 4 bases at V and 3 bases at J; junction bases unmatched: 7. The CDR3 totals 16 residues. Germline assignment: CDR1 ENHRY and CDR2 SYGVKD. The CDR3 reads CAISGKGTGGFYEQYF. The CDR3 nucleotides read TGTGCCATCAGTGGAAAAGGGACAGGGGGCTTCTACGAGCAGTACTTC.